The TCR beta chain described here comes from a study of beta chain features in type 1 diabetes. Findings and limits, study-wide: A closer apparent resemblance between naive, central memory and Treg TCRB repertoires was seen in patients than in healthy donors. There was a moderate but significant shortening of TCRB CDR3s in all four CD4+ subsets of Type 1 diabetes patients.

This clone was counted only a few times. Its target is unknown. Blood was collected once per donor into heparin, averaging roughly 120 mL. CD45RO/CCR7/CD25/CD127/CD95/CD27 separated CD4+ naive, central memory, regulatory and stem cell-like memory cells by sorting. Reverse transcribing all isolated RNA meant expressed TCRB transcripts were sequenced. Generated by immunoSEQ multiplex PCR, the TCRdb table keeps only in-frame clones and is missing some. Among approximately 270,000 clones listed, approximately 14% were seen once. Germline lookup yields CDR1 SGHTA and CDR2 FQGNSA. This CDR3 has 15 amino acids. V lost 5 bases and J 2 bases, leaving 14 bases between the germline ends.

The sequenced sample was naive CD4+ T cells from blood. This chain links TRBV7-2 with TRBJ2-3; perhaps TRBD2 as D (6 bases). The receptor comes from a young man with type 1 diabetes. The CDR3 loop reads CASSESGPPTDTQYF. The CDR3 coding sequence is TGTGCCAGCAGCGAAAGCGGGCCCCCCACAGATACGCAGTATTTT.